The rows below give T cell receptor beta chains drawn from one sample of a study of OX40 agonist ivuxolimab in advanced cancers. Repertoires were generated with immunoSEQ multiplex PCR, while TCRdb's copy carries only in-frame clones and drops some. The sample carries around 70,000 clones, almost 85% recorded once. The sample in question was CD4+ or CD8+ T cells sorted from blood, obtained in a trial of the OX40 agonist ivuxolimab. These receptor sequences come from an adult with an advanced solid tumor such as melanoma, head and neck, liver or kidney cancer. Each CDR3 is given without its conserved first and last residue. The order of the fields is clone size, V gene, CDR3 protein. Clone size appears in some rows only: once, few, many, or a class for an expanded clone.

clone size: once; V gene: TRBV5-1; CDR3 protein: ASSPGLADRNEQF
clone size: -; V gene: TRBV6-6; CDR3 protein: ASLYEGRGHEQY
clone size: -; V gene: TRBV4-1; CDR3 protein: ASSRIPGQGVNEQF
clone size: -; V gene: TRBV15; CDR3 protein: ATSGRVFTDTQY
clone size: few; V gene: TRBV6-5; CDR3 protein: ASRPPGVETQY
clone size: few; V gene: TRBV2; CDR3 protein: ASIEGGETQY
clone size: -; V gene: TRBV5-1; CDR3 protein: ASKEVGLSSYEQY
clone size: -; V gene: TRBV4-1; CDR3 protein: ASSLTGSPYEQY
clone size: once; V gene: TRBV5-4; CDR3 protein: ASSLGQGGPETQY
clone size: once; V gene: TRBV5-1; CDR3 protein: ASSTQPRTGLNEKLF